The T cell receptor beta chain described here comes from a study of vaccination and CD4 T cells after COVID-19. Germline CDR1 is SGHVS and CDR2 is FQNEAQ. The length of the CDR3 is 17 residues. V was clipped by 4 bases and J by 3 bases; unmatched bases: 14. The Oncomine TCR Beta short-read assay was applied to DNA of cultured CD4+ T cells. TCRdb independently ran MiXCR on the PCR reads; one entry per CDR3 protein. The sample gives roughly 13,000 distinct CDR3 sequences, around 42% of which show up once; about 20% is in the top ten. Treatment reported: roughly 10-day PBMC culture with coronavirus spike peptide pools or control peptides (ViraFEST assay). Worth noting for this clonotype: What it binds is not known.

The gene calls are TRBV7-8 and TRBJ2-7; TRBD1 matches 8 bases. The TCR was taken from a human donor who had recovered from COVID-19. The sequencing here drew on CD4+ T cells from blood, cultured in vitro, taken before SARS-CoV-2 vaccination. CDR3 loop: CASSSRQGPTANYEQYF. CDR3 nucleotide sequence: TGTGCCAGCAGCTCCCGACAGGGGCCAACCGCGAACTACGAGCAGTACTTC.